This T cell receptor beta chain originates from a study of blood T cell repertoires in COVID-19. The method was immunoSEQ multiplex PCR; TCRdb's version includes in-frame clones alone and lacks a portion of them. The repertoire includes almost 400,000 clones, about 90% of them detected once, and less than 2% sits in the top ten. Trimming removed 1 base from V and 5 bases from J; junction bases left unmatched: 8. Germline CDR1 and CDR2: SEHNR and FQNEAQ (reference sequence). There are 17 residues in the CDR3. The clonotype originates from a woman aged 25-40 years who had recovered from COVID-19. Material for sequencing was PBMCs or T cells enriched from blood (not recorded which). V and J are TRBV7-9 and TRBJ2-3, with 11 bases fitting TRBD2. CDR3: CASSLGSSGGARDTQYF. In DNA form, the CDR3 reads TGTGCCAGCAGCTTAGGGAGTAGCGGGGGGGCCAGAGATACGCAGTATTTT.